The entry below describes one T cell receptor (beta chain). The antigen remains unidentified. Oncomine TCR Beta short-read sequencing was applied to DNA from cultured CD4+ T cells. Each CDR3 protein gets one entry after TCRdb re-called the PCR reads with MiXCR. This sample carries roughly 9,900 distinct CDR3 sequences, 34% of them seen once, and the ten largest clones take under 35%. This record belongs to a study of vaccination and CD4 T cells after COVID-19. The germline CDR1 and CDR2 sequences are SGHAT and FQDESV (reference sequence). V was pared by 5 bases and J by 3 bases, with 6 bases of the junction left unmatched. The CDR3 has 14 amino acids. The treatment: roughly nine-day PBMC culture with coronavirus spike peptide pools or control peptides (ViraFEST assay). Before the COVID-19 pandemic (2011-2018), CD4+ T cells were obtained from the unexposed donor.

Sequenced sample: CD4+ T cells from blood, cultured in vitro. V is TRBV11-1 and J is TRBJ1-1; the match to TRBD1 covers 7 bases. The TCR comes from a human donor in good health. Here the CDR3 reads CASSNRGWDTEAFF. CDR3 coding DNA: TGTGCCAGCAGCAACAGGGGCTGGGACACTGAAGCTTTCTTT. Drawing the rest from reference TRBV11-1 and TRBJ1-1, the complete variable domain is EAEVAQSPRYKITEKSQAVAFWCDPISGHATLYWYRQILGQGPELLVQFQDESVVDDSQLPKDRFSAERLKGVDSTLKIQPAELGDSAMYLCASSNRGWDTEAFFGQGTRLTVV.